The clone carrying this T cell receptor beta chain was seen a handful of times. Its antigen remains unidentified. This entry belongs to a study of post-analysis software for immune sequencing data. Study observations and caveats: Multiple sclerosis patients showed significantly lower normalized Chao1 diversity than controls did. Clustering by F measure revealed strong co-clustering among samples prepared together in one batch. Elevated frequency relative to controls characterized roughly 5 TRBV segments in patients, TRBV5-6, TRBV5-1 and TRBV20-1 among them.

This CDR3 has 10 residues. Germline V lookup: CDR1 LGHDT, CDR2 YNNKEL (reference sequence). The TCR beta cDNA libraries contained unique molecular identifiers. TCRdb independently ran MiXCR on the PCR reads; one entry per CDR3 protein. The repertoire includes almost 700,000 distinct CDR3 sequences, approximately 60% of them detected once, and about 11% sits in the top ten. This receptor was taken from a girl aged 2-10 years with multiple sclerosis. Sequenced material: blood. This rearrangement joins TRBV3-1 to TRBJ2-5; D ambiguous. The chain's CDR3 is CAVGFETQYF. The DNA for the CDR3 is TGTGCGGTGGGTTTCGAGACCCAGTACTTC.